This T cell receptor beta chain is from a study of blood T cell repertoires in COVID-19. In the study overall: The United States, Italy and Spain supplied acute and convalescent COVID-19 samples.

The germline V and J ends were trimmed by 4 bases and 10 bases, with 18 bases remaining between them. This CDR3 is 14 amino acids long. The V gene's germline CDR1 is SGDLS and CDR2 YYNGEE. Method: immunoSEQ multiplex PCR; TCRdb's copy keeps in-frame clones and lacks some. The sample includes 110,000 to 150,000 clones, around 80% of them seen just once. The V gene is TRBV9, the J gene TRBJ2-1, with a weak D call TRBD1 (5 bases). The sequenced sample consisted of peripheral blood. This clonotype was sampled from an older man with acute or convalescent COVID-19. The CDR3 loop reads CASSFYPQGGEQFF. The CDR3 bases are TGTGCCAGCAGCTTCTACCCGCAGGGTGGGGAGCAGTTCTTC.